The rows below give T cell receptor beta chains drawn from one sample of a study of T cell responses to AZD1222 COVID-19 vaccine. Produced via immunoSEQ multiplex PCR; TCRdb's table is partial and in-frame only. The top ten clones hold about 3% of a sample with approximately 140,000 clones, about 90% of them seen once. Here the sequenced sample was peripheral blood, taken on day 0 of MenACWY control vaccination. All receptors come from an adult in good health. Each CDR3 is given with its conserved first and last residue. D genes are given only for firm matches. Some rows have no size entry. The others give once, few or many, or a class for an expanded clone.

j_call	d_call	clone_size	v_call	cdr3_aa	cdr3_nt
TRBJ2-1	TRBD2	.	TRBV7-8	CASGSGGSYNEQFF	TGTGCCAGCGGCAGCGGGGGCTCTTACAATGAGCAGTTCTTC
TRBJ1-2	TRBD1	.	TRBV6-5	CASSYTPDFDRDGYTF	TGTGCCAGCAGTTACACCCCCGATTTCGACAGGGATGGCTACACCTTC
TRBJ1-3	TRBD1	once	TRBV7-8	CASSLFRDRADTIYF	TGTGCCAGCAGCCTATTCCGGGACAGGGCTGACACCATATATTTT
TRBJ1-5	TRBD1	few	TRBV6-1	CASSEAGTGFQPQHF	TGTGCCAGCAGTGAAGCGGGGACAGGGTTTCAGCCCCAGCATTTT
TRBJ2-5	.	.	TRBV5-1	CASSSQETQYF	TGCGCCAGCAGCAGTCAAGAGACCCAGTACTTC
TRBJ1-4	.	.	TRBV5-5	CASSLGTREKLFF	TGTGCCAGCAGCCTGGGGACGCGAGAAAAACTGTTTTTT
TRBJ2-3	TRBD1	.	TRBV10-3	CAIKRTTGGADTQYF	TGTGCCATCAAACGCACGACAGGGGGCGCTGATACGCAGTATTTT
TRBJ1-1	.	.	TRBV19	CASSMGGDEAFF	TGTGCCAGTAGTATGGGGGGGGACGAAGCTTTCTTT
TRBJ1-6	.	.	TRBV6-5	CASLDGGVNSPLHF	TGTGCCAGCCTCGACGGGGGGGTCAATTCACCCCTCCACTTT
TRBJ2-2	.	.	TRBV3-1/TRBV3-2	CASSQNPGLLNTGELFF	TGTGCCAGCAGCCAAAATCCGGGACTCCTGAACACCGGGGAGCTGTTTTTT
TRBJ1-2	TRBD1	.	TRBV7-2	CASSPSPGQGGYGYTF	TGTGCCAGCAGCCCTTCCCCCGGACAGGGCGGCTATGGCTACACCTTC
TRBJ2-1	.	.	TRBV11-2	CASSPGPGSTGLEQFF	TGTGCCAGCAGCCCAGGCCCCGGCTCCACAGGGCTTGAGCAGTTCTTC
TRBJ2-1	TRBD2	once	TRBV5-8	CASSFAGLAGGYNEQFF	TGTGCCAGCAGTTTTGCGGGACTAGCGGGGGGGTACAATGAGCAGTTCTTC
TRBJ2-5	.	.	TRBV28	CASSLTRETQYF	TGTGCCAGCAGCCTGACACGGGAGACCCAGTACTTC
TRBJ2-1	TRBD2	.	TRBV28	CASGRLAELNEQFF	TGTGCCAGCGGGAGACTAGCGGAGCTCAATGAGCAGTTCTTC
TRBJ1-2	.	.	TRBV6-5	CASSSDPNYGYTF	TGTGCCAGCAGCAGTGACCCTAACTATGGCTACACCTTC
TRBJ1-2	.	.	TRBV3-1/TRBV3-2	CASSRRNYGYTF	TGTGCCAGCAGCCGACGTAACTATGGCTACACCTTC
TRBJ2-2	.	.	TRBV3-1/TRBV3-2	CASSLLGAEAGELFF	TGTGCCAGCAGCCTTCTCGGGGCGGAGGCCGGGGAGCTGTTTTTT
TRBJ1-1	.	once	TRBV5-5	CASSPGEGRKAFF	TGTGCCAGCAGCCCCGGAGAGGGGCGGAAAGCTTTCTTT
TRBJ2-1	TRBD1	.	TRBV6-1	CASSEHTGGGNEQFF	TGTGCCAGCAGTGAACATACAGGGGGAGGCAATGAGCAGTTCTTC
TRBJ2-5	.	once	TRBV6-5	CASSYRGTQYF	TGTGCCAGCAGTTATAGGGGGACCCAGTACTTC
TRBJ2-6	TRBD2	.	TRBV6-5	CASSRGRTGANVLTF	TGTGCCAGCAGTCGCGGGAGGACTGGGGCCAACGTCCTGACTTTC
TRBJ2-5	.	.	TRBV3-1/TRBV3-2	CASSQDARGETQYF	TGTGCCAGCAGCCAAGACGCCAGGGGTGAGACCCAGTACTTC
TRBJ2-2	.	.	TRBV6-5	CASSPNTGELFF	TGTGCCAGCAGCCCGAACACCGGGGAGCTGTTTTTT
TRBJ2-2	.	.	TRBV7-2	CASSLGPGSNTGELFF	TGTGCCAGCAGCTTAGGGCCAGGCTCGAACACCGGGGAGCTGTTTTTT
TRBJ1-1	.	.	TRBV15	CATSVSYRDAVPMNTEAFF	TGTGCCACCAGCGTTTCTTACAGGGACGCCGTTCCTATGAACACTGAAGCTTTCTTT
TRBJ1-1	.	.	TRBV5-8	CASSLGGGAPKGTEAFF	TGTGCCAGCAGCTTGGGGGGGGGCGCCCCGAAGGGCACTGAAGCTTTCTTT
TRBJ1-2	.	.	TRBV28	CASSVNTHRDYGYTF	TGTGCCAGCAGCGTAAACACCCACAGGGATTATGGCTACACCTTC